This is a list of T cell receptor beta chains from one sample in a study of PD-1 blockade in classical Hodgkin lymphoma. This table comes from immunoSEQ multiplex PCR, and its TCRdb copy is limited to in-frame clones, with some not included. The sample carries about 30,000 clones, 65% to 90% recorded once. The sample consisted of CD4+ T cells from blood, taken at baseline. The receptors shown here come from a human donor with classical Hodgkin lymphoma. Both conserved end residues are part of each CDR3. The D gene is left open where the match is weak. The size entry is marked missing in some rows and otherwise reads once, few, many or a size class.

CDR3 DNA: TGTGCCACCAAGACCGCTAGCGGGAGGGGCTACGAGCAGTACTTC; CDR3 protein: CATKTASGRGYEQYF; D gene: TRBD2; V gene: TRBV19; J gene: TRBJ2-7; clone size: -
CDR3 DNA: TGTGCCAGCAGCTTGGCCAGGGCTAGCACAGATACGCAGTATTTT; CDR3 protein: CASSLARASTDTQYF; D gene: -; V gene: TRBV7-9; J gene: TRBJ2-3; clone size: -
CDR3 DNA: TGTGCCAGCAGCACCTGGACTAGCGGCAATGGACATCTAAACTCCTACAATGAGCAGTTCTTC; CDR3 protein: CASSTWTSGNGHLNSYNEQFF; D gene: -; V gene: TRBV21-1; J gene: TRBJ2-1; clone size: -
CDR3 DNA: TGTGCAAGTCGCAGATACGCGGGACCTAACAATGAGCAGTTCTTC; CDR3 protein: CASRRYAGPNNEQFF; D gene: -; V gene: TRBV12-2; J gene: TRBJ2-1; clone size: -
CDR3 DNA: TGCGCCAGCAGCTCCGGGCCTCAAGAGACCCAGTACTTC; CDR3 protein: CASSSGPQETQYF; D gene: -; V gene: TRBV5-1; J gene: TRBJ2-5; clone size: -
CDR3 DNA: TGTGCCAGCAGTCCCCTGGGGGCTAGCACAGATACGCAGTATTTT; CDR3 protein: CASSPLGASTDTQYF; D gene: -; V gene: TRBV27; J gene: TRBJ2-3; clone size: -
CDR3 DNA: TGTGCCAGCAGTGACCCCGCGGGCAGGGCTCCGAACACTGAAGCTTTCTTT; CDR3 protein: CASSDPAGRAPNTEAFF; D gene: -; V gene: TRBV2; J gene: TRBJ1-1; clone size: -
CDR3 DNA: TGTGCCAGCAGCCAAGCTGGGGCTAGGGACGAGCAGTACTTC; CDR3 protein: CASSQAGARDEQYF; D gene: -; V gene: TRBV14; J gene: TRBJ2-7; clone size: -
CDR3 DNA: TGTGCCATCAGTAACCCTGACAGGGGATCGGGGGAAAAACTGTTTTTT; CDR3 protein: CAISNPDRGSGEKLFF; D gene: TRBD1; V gene: TRBV10-3; J gene: TRBJ1-4; clone size: -
CDR3 DNA: TGTGCCAGCAGTGAGGGTGACAGGTTGTATGGCTACACCTTC; CDR3 protein: CASSEGDRLYGYTF; D gene: -; V gene: TRBV25-1; J gene: TRBJ1-2; clone size: -
CDR3 DNA: TGTGCCAGCAGCGCCAGGGTAGCGAACACCGGGGAGCTGTTTTTT; CDR3 protein: CASSARVANTGELFF; D gene: -; V gene: TRBV9; J gene: TRBJ2-2; clone size: -
CDR3 DNA: TGTGCCAGCAGCCCCCGGGGCGGGGGATACGAGCAGTACTTC; CDR3 protein: CASSPRGGGYEQYF; D gene: TRBD2; V gene: TRBV7-2; J gene: TRBJ2-7; clone size: -
CDR3 DNA: TGCGCCAGCAATCAGGGGGTGGGTCAGCCCCAGCATTTT; CDR3 protein: CASNQGVGQPQHF; D gene: TRBD1; V gene: TRBV10-2; J gene: TRBJ1-5; clone size: -
CDR3 DNA: TGTGCCAGCAGCTTGGGACAGGGACCAGAGACCCAGTACTTC; CDR3 protein: CASSLGQGPETQYF; D gene: TRBD1; V gene: TRBV7-9; J gene: TRBJ2-5; clone size: -
CDR3 DNA: TGCAGTGCTAGTCGGCGGGACGAGCAGTACTTC; CDR3 protein: CSASRRDEQYF; D gene: -; V gene: TRBV20-1; J gene: TRBJ2-7; clone size: -
CDR3 DNA: TGTGCCAGCTCACCAAATCTCGGTTCGGAGACCCAGTACTTC; CDR3 protein: CASSPNLGSETQYF; D gene: -; V gene: TRBV18; J gene: TRBJ2-5; clone size: -
CDR3 DNA: TGTGCCAGCAGTTTGGGCAGGGGCCCCTACGAGCAGTACTTC; CDR3 protein: CASSLGRGPYEQYF; D gene: -; V gene: TRBV27; J gene: TRBJ2-7; clone size: -
CDR3 DNA: TGTGCCTGGAGTGTAGGAAACACCATATATTTT; CDR3 protein: CAWSVGNTIYF; D gene: -; V gene: TRBV30; J gene: TRBJ1-3; clone size: -
CDR3 DNA: TGTGCCAGCGTAGGATCGGGTCGAGCCTACAATGAGCAGTTCTTC; CDR3 protein: CASVGSGRAYNEQFF; D gene: -; V gene: TRBV27; J gene: TRBJ2-1; clone size: -
CDR3 DNA: TGCGCCAGCAGTGACATAGCGGGAATCTCCTACGAGCAGTACTTC; CDR3 protein: CASSDIAGISYEQYF; D gene: TRBD2; V gene: TRBV10-1; J gene: TRBJ2-7; clone size: once
CDR3 DNA: TGCGCCAGCAGTCCCGGACAGGGTCCTCCCTACGAGCAGTACTTC; CDR3 protein: CASSPGQGPPYEQYF; D gene: TRBD1; V gene: TRBV10-1; J gene: TRBJ2-7; clone size: -
CDR3 DNA: TGTGCCAGCTCCCACCCGCAGGGGGTGGAGCAGTACTTC; CDR3 protein: CASSHPQGVEQYF; D gene: TRBD1; V gene: TRBV25-1; J gene: TRBJ2-7; clone size: -
CDR3 DNA: TGCGCCAGCAGCTCCTTCCGGAGGGGGAATGAAGCTTTCTTT; CDR3 protein: CASSSFRRGNEAFF; D gene: -; V gene: TRBV4-1; J gene: TRBJ1-1; clone size: -
CDR3 DNA: TGTGCCAGCAGCTTAGTCCCAGGGGGAAGAGGGGAGCTGTTTTTT; CDR3 protein: CASSLVPGGRGELFF; D gene: TRBD1; V gene: TRBV11-2; J gene: TRBJ2-2; clone size: -
CDR3 DNA: TGCGCCAGCAGCTTGGGAGGGGAGGTCCGTGGCTACACCTTC; CDR3 protein: CASSLGGEVRGYTF; D gene: -; V gene: TRBV5-1; J gene: TRBJ1-2; clone size: -
CDR3 DNA: TGCAGCGTTGTTGATCTGAAAGAGACCCAGTACTTC; CDR3 protein: CSVVDLKETQYF; D gene: -; V gene: TRBV29-1; J gene: TRBJ2-5; clone size: once
CDR3 DNA: TGTGCCAGCAGCCCAACTGCTTTGAGCGGGAGCATGTCAGATACGCAGTATTTT; CDR3 protein: CASSPTALSGSMSDTQYF; D gene: TRBD2; V gene: TRBV7-2; J gene: TRBJ2-3; clone size: once
CDR3 DNA: TGTGCCAGCAGCGTAGGTGGTCAGAACACCGGGGAGCTGTTTTTT; CDR3 protein: CASSVGGQNTGELFF; D gene: -; V gene: TRBV9; J gene: TRBJ2-2; clone size: -
CDR3 DNA: TGTGCCAGCAGCTCTAGAGGGAGACTAGCGGGAGTCGAGACCCAGTACTTC; CDR3 protein: CASSSRGRLAGVETQYF; D gene: TRBD2; V gene: TRBV7-6; J gene: TRBJ2-5; clone size: -
CDR3 DNA: TGTGCCAGCAGCTTAGCACAGGGGACCTCAACCTTC; CDR3 protein: CASSLAQGTSTF; D gene: TRBD1; V gene: TRBV7-9; J gene: TRBJ1-2; clone size: few
CDR3 DNA: TGCGCCAGCAGCTTGGATGGCGGGAGGGCCTACGAGCAGTACTTC; CDR3 protein: CASSLDGGRAYEQYF; D gene: TRBD2; V gene: TRBV5-1; J gene: TRBJ2-7; clone size: -
CDR3 DNA: TGTGCCAGCAGCCCTCTACAGGCGGATAAAAATGAAAAACTGTTTTTT; CDR3 protein: CASSPLQADKNEKLFF; D gene: -; V gene: TRBV14; J gene: TRBJ1-4; clone size: -
CDR3 DNA: TGTGCCAGCAGCTTGGGACAGCTCTCGAGGTTT; CDR3 protein: CASSLGQLSRF; D gene: -; V gene: TRBV5-5; J gene: TRBJ1-3; clone size: few
CDR3 DNA: TGTGCCAGCAGCTTTAGGAAGGCTGAAGCTTTCTTT; CDR3 protein: CASSFRKAEAFF; D gene: -; V gene: TRBV7-9; J gene: TRBJ1-1; clone size: -
CDR3 DNA: TGCGCCAGCAGCCAAGATCCGAAACCCTTTGATACGCAGTATTTT; CDR3 protein: CASSQDPKPFDTQYF; D gene: -; V gene: TRBV4-3; J gene: TRBJ2-3; clone size: -
CDR3 DNA: TGTGCCATCAGTGAAACGAGGGACAGGGACCAAGAGACCCAGTACTTC; CDR3 protein: CAISETRDRDQETQYF; D gene: TRBD1; V gene: TRBV10-3; J gene: TRBJ2-5; clone size: -
CDR3 DNA: TGTGCCAGCAGCTTAGGCGGGGCCCTCACAGATACGCAGTATTTT; CDR3 protein: CASSLGGALTDTQYF; D gene: -; V gene: TRBV5-4; J gene: TRBJ2-3; clone size: -
CDR3 DNA: TGTGCCAGTAGTCGGACAGGGGGCACAGATACGCAGTATTTT; CDR3 protein: CASSRTGGTDTQYF; D gene: TRBD1; V gene: TRBV19; J gene: TRBJ2-3; clone size: -
CDR3 DNA: TGTGCCAGCAGTGAATTGGGCGAGCAGTACTTC; CDR3 protein: CASSELGEQYF; D gene: -; V gene: TRBV2; J gene: TRBJ2-7; clone size: -
CDR3 DNA: TGTGCCAGCAGTCCCTACACAGATACGCAGTATTTT; CDR3 protein: CASSPYTDTQYF; D gene: -; V gene: TRBV11-2; J gene: TRBJ2-3; clone size: -
CDR3 DNA: TGTGCCAGTATGGCAGGCCACTCTGGGGCCAACGTCCTGACTTTC; CDR3 protein: CASMAGHSGANVLTF; D gene: -; V gene: TRBV19; J gene: TRBJ2-6; clone size: -
CDR3 DNA: TGTGCCAGCAGCTTCGAGGGGAACAACTATGGCTACACCTTC; CDR3 protein: CASSFEGNNYGYTF; D gene: -; V gene: TRBV7-2; J gene: TRBJ1-2; clone size: -
CDR3 DNA: TGCAGCGTTGAAAGGGAGGGGCGTTATGGCTACACCTTC; CDR3 protein: CSVEREGRYGYTF; D gene: -; V gene: TRBV29-1; J gene: TRBJ1-2; clone size: -
CDR3 DNA: TGTGCCAGCAGCTTGGGAGATCATAGCAATCAGCCCCAGCATTTT; CDR3 protein: CASSLGDHSNQPQHF; D gene: -; V gene: TRBV5-8; J gene: TRBJ1-5; clone size: -
CDR3 DNA: TGTGCCATCAGAGGGACTAGCGTCTACGAGCAGTACTTC; CDR3 protein: CAIRGTSVYEQYF; D gene: TRBD2; V gene: TRBV10-3; J gene: TRBJ2-7; clone size: -
CDR3 DNA: TGTGCCATCATGCCAGGACAGGCAAGAACTGGGGCCAACGTCCTGACTTTC; CDR3 protein: CAIMPGQARTGANVLTF; D gene: TRBD1; V gene: TRBV10-3; J gene: TRBJ2-6; clone size: -
CDR3 DNA: TGTGCCAGCAGCTTAGCGGGGGGGCGCGGCACAGATACGCAGTATTTT; CDR3 protein: CASSLAGGRGTDTQYF; D gene: -; V gene: TRBV7-2; J gene: TRBJ2-3; clone size: -
CDR3 DNA: TGTGCCAGCAGCTTAGTCCCAGTAATGAGCACCGGGGAGCTGTTTTTT; CDR3 protein: CASSLVPVMSTGELFF; D gene: -; V gene: TRBV7-2; J gene: TRBJ2-2; clone size: -
CDR3 DNA: TGCGCCAGCAGCTTGGGGGACGGGAACACTGAAGCTTTCTTT; CDR3 protein: CASSLGDGNTEAFF; D gene: -; V gene: TRBV5-1; J gene: TRBJ1-1; clone size: -
CDR3 DNA: TGTGCCAGCAGTCCCCCGCGCGGGATCACCGGGGAGCTGTTTTTT; CDR3 protein: CASSPPRGITGELFF; D gene: -; V gene: TRBV6-5; J gene: TRBJ2-2; clone size: -
CDR3 DNA: TGTGCCTGGATTAAGGCCGCCGCATCGTCCGAGCAGTACTTC; CDR3 protein: CAWIKAAASSEQYF; D gene: -; V gene: TRBV30; J gene: TRBJ2-7; clone size: -
CDR3 DNA: TGTGCCAGCAGCCGGGGGACTAATCCTCCGTCCTCGTACGAGCAGTACTTC; CDR3 protein: CASSRGTNPPSSYEQYF; D gene: TRBD2; V gene: TRBV7-2; J gene: TRBJ2-7; clone size: medium-sized
CDR3 DNA: TGTGCCTGGAGTGTCCAAGCGTATGGCTACACCTTC; CDR3 protein: CAWSVQAYGYTF; D gene: -; V gene: TRBV30; J gene: TRBJ1-2; clone size: few
CDR3 DNA: TGTGCCAGTCGAGGGGCCGGGGAGCTGTTTTTT; CDR3 protein: CASRGAGELFF; D gene: -; V gene: TRBV19; J gene: TRBJ2-2; clone size: -
CDR3 DNA: TGCGCCAGCAGCCAAGGATTGGCAGGGGGTAGCACAGATACGCAGTATTTT; CDR3 protein: CASSQGLAGGSTDTQYF; D gene: TRBD1; V gene: TRBV4-1; J gene: TRBJ2-3; clone size: -
CDR3 DNA: TGTGCCAGCAGTCCCCATAGCGGGAGCACAACCTACGAGCAGTACTTC; CDR3 protein: CASSPHSGSTTYEQYF; D gene: TRBD2; V gene: TRBV28; J gene: TRBJ2-7; clone size: -
CDR3 DNA: TGTGCCAGCAGCCCCTCGAGGACGGGCTCCTATAATTCACCCCTCCACTTT; CDR3 protein: CASSPSRTGSYNSPLHF; D gene: -; V gene: TRBV7-9; J gene: TRBJ1-6; clone size: -
CDR3 DNA: TGCAGCGTCAGGACTAGCGGGACCGGGGAGCTGTTTTTT; CDR3 protein: CSVRTSGTGELFF; D gene: TRBD2; V gene: TRBV29-1; J gene: TRBJ2-2; clone size: -
CDR3 DNA: TGTGCCAGCGGGAGGAGCGGGAGGGAGGATACGCAGTATTTT; CDR3 protein: CASGRSGREDTQYF; D gene: TRBD2; V gene: TRBV2; J gene: TRBJ2-3; clone size: -